This TCR beta chain was observed in a study of beta chain features in type 1 diabetes. Expressed TCRB transcripts were sequenced after all isolated RNA was converted to cDNA. TCRdb keeps only in-frame clones here, not all; method: immunoSEQ multiplex PCR. The data contain 350,000 to 450,000 clones, around 13% of them seen just once; the ten biggest clones take up roughly 0.035%. About this clone: Its antigen is not identified.

Points from the study as a whole: The naive, central memory and Treg TCRB repertoires looked more alike in patients than they did in healthy donors. Possibly, sequencing cDNA over-represented cells that had high TCR expression levels.

The source of this sequence is a man aged 25 to 40 in good health. Input material: naive CD4+ T cells from blood.

CDR3 sequence (DNA): TGCGCCAGCAGCTACAGGGGAACTGGGGCCAACGTCCTGACTTTC. This encodes CASSYRGTGANVLTF. This chain uses TRBV5-1 with TRBJ2-6; TRBD1 agrees at 7 bases. CDR1 and CDR2 from the germline V gene are SGHRS and YFSETQ. This CDR3 is built from 15 residues. The ends lost 3 bases at V and 2 bases at J; junction bases unmatched: 2.